The 10 T cell receptor beta chains below were found in one sample sequenced in a study of CD8 T cells in ankylosing spondylitis. TCRdb processed the 5' RACE reads anew with MiXCR; each CDR3 protein has one entry. The sample lists about 36,000 distinct CDR3 sequences, around 15% seen once, with about a third in the top ten. Material: synovial fluid, either unsorted or a sorted T cell fraction (not recorded which). These receptors originate from a male donor with ankylosing spondylitis.

There are a few counts of this clonotype. Written as DNA, the CDR3 is TGTGCCAGCAGCCCCGACAGGCTCCGCGGCGAGCAGTACTTC. Amino acids: CASSPDRLRGEQYF. The rearrangement links TRBV9 to TRBJ2-7; maybe TRBD1 (6 bases). Per germline, CDR1 SGDLS and CDR2 YYNGEE. Trimming pared 4 bases from V and 6 bases from J, leaving 17 bases between. The CDR3 runs to 14 residues.

This sequence joins TRBV6-2 or TRBV6-3 and TRBJ2-3, with D perhaps matching TRBD1 (5 bases). This CDR3 contains 14 residues. Trimming stripped 2 bases from V and 6 bases from J, with 12 bases between. The germline CDR1 and CDR2 sequences are MNHEY and SVGEGT. CDR3 protein: CASSYGRAADTQYF. The CDR3 DNA sequence: TGTGCCAGCAGTTACGGCAGGGCAGCGGATACGCAGTATTTT.

This clonotype was counted only a few times. CDR3 nucleotide sequence: TGCAGCGTACGGACAGGGTACAATGAGCAGTTCTTC. Amino acids: CSVRTGYNEQFF. V and J are TRBV29-1 and TRBJ2-1, with TRBD1 matching 8 bases. V was clipped by 6 bases and J by 4 bases; unmatched bases: 2. Germline V CDR1 and CDR2: SQVTM, ANQGSEA. CDR3 size: 12 residues.

This clonotype has at least ten counts. V usage is TRBV25-1 and J usage is TRBJ1-6, with D unresolved. Trimming removed 6 bases at V and 7 bases at J, with 10 bases between. Germline V gene data show CDR1 as MGHDK and CDR2 as SYGVNS. This CDR3 contains 13 residues. The CDR3 nucleotides read TGTGCCAGCAGGAGGGCCTTCAATTCACCCCTCCACTTT. This codes for CASRRAFNSPLHF. Together with reference TRBV25-1 and TRBJ1-6, the CDR3 gives the full variable domain: EADIYQTPRYLVIGTGKKITLECSQTMGHDKMYWYQQDPGMELHLIHYSYGVNSTEKGDLSSESTVSRIRTEHFPLTLESARPSHTSQYLCASRRAFNSPLHFGNGTRLTVT.

This clonotype was detected many times. V and J are TRBV24-1 and TRBJ2-7; 7 bases match TRBD1. Per the germline V gene, CDR1 is KGHDR and CDR2 is SFDVKD. The CDR3 sequence is 13 residues long. The CDR3 reads CAATGVSSYEQYF. The CDR3 DNA reads as TGTGCTGCCACAGGGGTGAGCTCCTACGAGCAGTACTTC.

The sample holds a few counts of this clonotype. This chain connects TRBV9 to TRBJ2-7; 9 nucleotides line up with TRBD1. V lost 0 bases, J lost 4 bases, and 8 bases stayed unmatched. The CDR3 loop spans 16 amino acids. CDR1 is SGDLS and CDR2 is YYNGEE in the germline V gene. The CDR3 loop reads CASSVDFSGQGYEQYF. In DNA, the CDR3 is TGTGCCAGCAGCGTAGATTTTTCGGGACAGGGTTACGAGCAGTACTTC.

The CDR3, as DNA: TGTGCCAGCATCAGGGGAGGAGAGACCCAGTACTTC. As protein: CASIRGGETQYF. The J gene is TRBJ2-5, the V gene TRBV6-1, with D perhaps assigned TRBD1 or TRBD2 (6 bases each). The germline V gene encodes CDR1 MNHNS and CDR2 SASEGT. Trimming pared 7 bases from V and 4 bases from J, leaving 10 bases between. The CDR3 runs 12 residues.

This clonotype was observed many times. This chain links TRBV7-8 with TRBJ1-1; D is uncertain. The CDR3 has 13 residues. V dropped 0 bases and J dropped 6 bases, with 8 bases sitting between them. Germline assignment: CDR1 SGHVS and CDR2 FQNEAQ. CDR3 bases: TGTGCCAGCAGCTTAGCGCACCGGGCTGAAGCTTTCTTT. It codes for CASSLAHRAEAFF.

The J gene is TRBJ1-1, the V gene TRBV20-1; D is unclear. Germline V gene lookup returns CDR1 DFQATT and CDR2 SNEGSKA (reference sequence). This CDR3 is built from 11 residues. This chain's CDR3 is CSVRDNTEAFF. CDR3 nucleotides: TGCAGCGTCCGGGATAACACTGAAGCTTTCTTT.

This clonotype has a single count. The chain links TRBV3-1 to TRBJ1-5; D ambiguous. In germline, CDR1 is LGHDT, CDR2 YNNKEL (reference sequence). With 3 bases removed from V and 7 bases from J, the gap between germline ends came to 13 bases. The CDR3 is 14 residues long. CDR3 protein: CASSHSGRGQPQHF. CDR3 bases: TGTGCCAGCAGCCATTCGGGCCGCGGGCAGCCCCAGCATTTT.